This TCR beta chain is drawn from a study of blood T cell repertoires in COVID-19. The ends were cut back, 9 bases at V and 5 bases at J, with 17 bases in the middle. The CDR3 has 13 residues. TCRdb keeps only in-frame clones here, not all; method: immunoSEQ multiplex PCR. The repertoire holds approximately 77,000 clones, roughly three quarters seen once, with roughly 15% in the top ten. Sequenced material: peripheral blood. The chain links TRBV12-3 or TRBV12-4 to TRBJ2-7; D gene unclear. This clonotype originated in a man in his sixties or seventies with active or convalescent COVID-19. The CDR3 loop reads CARTKELGHEQYF. The CDR3 DNA reads as TGTGCCAGGACAAAAGAATTAGGCCACGAGCAGTACTTC.